There are many counts of the clone carrying this TCR beta chain. The antigen remains unidentified. The data stem from a study of regulatory T cells in long-lasting Graves disease. Study-level points and caveats: Accuracy may have been reduced by the small sample size. Lower TCR diversity characterized persistent Graves' patients relative to newly diagnosed patients.

The CDR3 totals 13 residues. Between the trimmed V and J ends, which lost 3 bases and 2 bases, there was a span of 7 bases. As to time point: newly diagnosed GD, antithyroid drugs for less than 3 months. The TCR library was made from RNA that had been extracted from PBMCs in TRIzol. It was by American Thyroid Association guidelines that Graves' disease was diagnosed. From each patient, around 8.7 milliliters of peripheral blood was drawn and collected into an EDTA anticoagulant tube. Construction of the TCR beta libraries employed iRepertoire HTBI primers in conjunction with Arm-PCR of CDR3 regions. TCRdb processed the multiplex PCR reads anew with MiXCR; each CDR3 protein has one entry. The sample has about 560,000 distinct CDR3 sequences, roughly 15% seen once. These data were also filed under a second study, of T cells in Graves' hyperthyroidism and ophthalmopathy.

The source is a man in his late teens or twenties with Graves disease. The sample here was peripheral blood mononuclear cells (PBMCs), taken at new diagnosis, from a patient treated with antithyroid drugs. The rearrangement uses TRBV12-3 or TRBV12-4 and TRBJ1-2; D unresolved. Here the CDR3 DNA reads TGTGCCAGCAGTTTTTTAGCGAACTATGGCTACACCTTC. Translating gives CASSFLANYGYTF.